This T cell receptor (beta chain) was captured by sequencing in a study of T cells in Graves' hyperthyroidism and ophthalmopathy. Study summary: Peripheral blood was obtained at initial diagnosis, preceding any treatment.

Amplification of TCR beta CDR3 regions was performed using RNA transcripts as template. When the TCR CDR3 underwent first-round RT-PCR, the HTBI primer set was used. TCRdb re-analysed the multiplex PCR reads in MiXCR, keeping a single row per CDR3 protein. The sample has over 250,000 distinct CDR3 sequences; about an eighth are singletons. The PBMCs were taken from about 9.7 ml of fresh peripheral blood. As to this clonotype: Its target is not known.

V was cut by 5 bases and J by 7 bases, with 18 bases left in between. Germline V gene sequence: CDR1 SGHVS, CDR2 FNYEAQ. The CDR3 totals 16 residues. The study's findings and limits: By a 13 V-J model, ophthalmopathy was set apart from stable hyperthyroidism.

This TCR came from a woman aged 35 to 49 with Graves' ophthalmopathy. The source material was blood. This chain uses TRBV7-6 with TRBJ1-6, with D possibly matching TRBD1 (5 bases). CDR3 nucleotide sequence: TGTGCCAGCAGCCTCACAGGATCGGCCCGGAATTCACCCCTCCACTTT. This encodes CASSLTGSARNSPLHF.